The 28 T cell receptor beta chains below all came from one sample that was sequenced in a study of blood T cell repertoires in COVID-19. Assay: immunoSEQ multiplex PCR; the TCRdb copy retains only in-frame clones and omits some. The table shows around 160,000 clones, with around 84% occurring only once. The sequenced material came from peripheral blood. Receptor source: a man between 60 and 75 years old with active or convalescent COVID-19.

A few counts support this clone. V usage is TRBV7-3 and J usage is TRBJ2-3, with 8 bases identical to TRBD2. CDR3 size: 16 residues. The germline gives CDR1 SGHTA, CDR2 FQGTGA. Trimming took 5 bases from V and 3 from J; bases not matched to a gene: 10. CDR3 sequence reads: CASSVVGLATTDTQYF. CDR3 bases: TGTGCCAGCAGCGTTGTAGGACTAGCCACGACAGATACGCAGTATTTT. The full variable domain, completed using reference TRBV7-3 and TRBJ2-3, is GAGVSQTPSNKVTEKGKYVELRCDPISGHTALYWYRQSLGQGPEFLIYFQGTGAADDSGLPNDRFFAVRPEGSVSTLKIQRTERGDSAVYLCASSVVGLATTDTQYFGPGTRLTVL.

Here the CDR3 DNA reads TGCAGCGTTGCAGGTCTTCTAGCGGGAGTCTACAATGAGCAGTTCTTC. It translates to CSVAGLLAGVYNEQFF. The chain combines TRBV29-1 with TRBJ2-1, with 10 bases fitting TRBD2. Germline V gives CDR1 SQVTM, CDR2 ANQGSEA. The CDR3 sequence is 16 residues long. The ends lost 4 bases at V and 3 bases at J; junction bases unmatched: 9.

This clone was recorded only once. The chain combines TRBV9 with TRBJ1-6; no clear D. The V end was cut by 1 base, the J end by 7 bases, with 6 bases between. Germline V lookup: CDR1 SGDLS, CDR2 YYNGEE. This CDR3 has 13 residues. CDR3 protein: CASSVQENSPLHF. DNA of the CDR3: TGTGCCAGCAGCGTACAAGAGAATTCACCCCTCCACTTT.

J is TRBJ1-2 and V is TRBV27; D gene ambiguous. The germline gives CDR1 MNHEY, CDR2 SMNVEV (reference sequence). V was clipped by 0 bases and J by 3 bases, with 8 bases between them. This CDR3 has 14 residues. Here the CDR3 DNA reads TGTGCCAGCAGTTTATCAGCAAGAGACTATGGCTACACCTTC. Translating gives CASSLSARDYGYTF.

The chain links TRBV20-1 to TRBJ1-6; D is unresolved. V was pared by 3 bases and J by 7 bases, with 13 bases between. Germline CDR1 DFQATT, CDR2 SNEGSKA (reference sequence). This CDR3 spans 14 amino acids. In DNA form, the CDR3 reads TGCAGTGCTAGTAGTCGGCAGGCGAATTCACCCCTCCACTTT. This encodes CSASSRQANSPLHF.

The V call is TRBV30, the J call TRBJ2-1; the match to TRBD1 covers 9 bases. This CDR3 has 15 amino acids. Germline V gives CDR1 GTSNPN, CDR2 SVGIG (reference sequence). With V trimmed by 5 bases and J by 4 bases, 9 bases remained unmatched. The CDR3 spells CAWGRDRDFYNEQFF. The DNA of the CDR3 is TGTGCCTGGGGCAGGGACAGGGACTTTTACAATGAGCAGTTCTTC.

V usage is TRBV30 and J usage is TRBJ2-1; 10 bases are shared with TRBD2. The CDR3 consists of 14 residues. Germline V CDR1 and CDR2: GTSNPN, SVGIG (reference sequence). Trimming took 3 bases from V and 14 from J; bases not matched to a gene: 13. The CDR3 sequence: CAWRAGVASGRKFF. The CDR3 DNA reads TGTGCCTGGAGGGCGGGGGTGGCTAGCGGGAGAAAGTTCTTC. Drawing the rest from reference TRBV30 and TRBJ2-1, the complete variable domain is SQTIHQWPATLVQPVGSPLSLECTVEGTSNPNLYWYRQAAGRGLQLLFYSVGIGQISSEVPQNLSASRPQDRQFILSSKKLLLSDSGFYLCAWRAGVASGRKFFGPGTRLTVL.

The chain links TRBV7-2 to TRBJ1-6, with 7 bases aligning to TRBD1. This CDR3 has 15 amino acids. Germline lookup yields CDR1 SGHTA and CDR2 FQGNSA. The ends lost 6 bases at V and 10 bases at J; junction bases unmatched: 12. The CDR3 is CASRQRQGTNSPLHF. The CDR3 DNA follows: TGTGCCAGCAGACAACGACAGGGAACCAACTCACCCCTCCACTTT. Full variable domain (outside the CDR3, taken from reference TRBV7-2 and TRBJ1-6): GAGVSQSPSNKVTEKGKDVELRCDPISGHTALYWYRQSLGQGLEFLIYFQGNSAPDKSGLPSDRFSAERTGGSVSTLTIQRTQQEDSAVYLCASRQRQGTNSPLHFGNGTRLTVT.

The CDR3 bases are TGTGCCAGCAGCCAAGGGTCTAGCGGGAGCTATGAGCAGTTCTTC. Its translation: CASSQGSSGSYEQFF. The gene calls are TRBV3-1 (or the pseudogene TRBV3-2) and TRBJ2-1; 10 nucleotides agree with TRBD2. The CDR3 totals 15 residues. Trimming removed 1 base from V and 8 bases from J; junction bases left unmatched: 5. The V gene's germline CDR1 is LGHDT and CDR2 YNNKEL (reference sequence).

The chain links TRBV10-3 to TRBJ2-3, with TRBD1 as a possible D gene (5 bases). Trimming removed 10 bases at V and 2 bases at J, with 16 bases between. Germline loops: CDR1 ENHRY, CDR2 SYGVKD. This CDR3 is 14 amino acids long. The chain's CDR3 is CATKSGSDTDTQYF. DNA of the CDR3: TGTGCCACGAAATCAGGGTCCGACACAGATACGCAGTATTTT.

The V gene is TRBV5-4, the J gene TRBJ2-7, with D possibly being TRBD1 (8 bases). The germline V gene has CDR1 SGHNT and CDR2 YYREEE (reference sequence). With 4 bases removed from V and 1 base from J, the gap between germline ends came to 15 bases. The CDR3 contains 15 residues. This chain's CDR3 is CASSIDRGGSYEQYF. The CDR3 DNA follows: TGTGCCAGCAGCATTGACAGGGGAGGGTCCTACGAGCAGTACTTC.

A few counts support this clone. This chain joins TRBV5-1 and TRBJ2-7; D is possibly TRBD2 (6 bases). Trimming pared 3 bases from V and 3 bases from J, leaving 13 bases between. The CDR3 consists of 14 residues. Germline-derived CDR1 and CDR2 are SGHRS and YFSETQ. CDR3 in DNA: TGCGCCAGCAGCTCGACTAGTACCCTCTACGAGCAGTACTTC. The encoded protein is CASSSTSTLYEQYF.

This chain uses TRBV5-1 with TRBJ1-2; D is unclear. V lost 2 bases and J 5 bases, leaving 16 bases between the germline ends. Germline CDR1 SGHRS, CDR2 YFSETQ. This CDR3 contains 15 residues. The DNA of the CDR3 is TGCGCCAGCAGCTTATCAGCGATGCCCGGGTATGGCTACACCTTC. Protein: CASSLSAMPGYGYTF.

This chain connects TRBV11-2 to TRBJ1-2, with D maybe TRBD1 (6 bases). This CDR3 is built from 19 residues. V was cut by 5 bases and J by 2 bases, with 27 bases left in between. The germline CDR1 and CDR2 sequences are SGHAT and FQNNGV. Here the CDR3 reads CASSPPLGHGLGLNYGYTF. In nucleotides, the CDR3 is TGTGCCAGCAGCCCCCCTTTGGGACACGGCTTGGGATTGAACTATGGCTACACCTTC.

This chain links TRBV30 with TRBJ2-3; TRBD1 agrees at 10 bases. Germline V gene sequence: CDR1 GTSNPN, CDR2 SVGIG (reference sequence). The CDR3 covers 14 residues. Germline trimming cut 5 bases from V and 6 bases from J; bases unmatched to any gene: 8. CDR3 DNA: TGTGCCTGGGCAAAGGGGACAGGGGCGGATACGCAGTATTTT. As protein: CAWAKGTGADTQYF. The entire variable domain, with the rest obtained from reference TRBV30 and TRBJ2-3, is as follows: SQTIHQWPATLVQPVGSPLSLECTVEGTSNPNLYWYRQAAGRGLQLLFYSVGIGQISSEVPQNLSASRPQDRQFILSSKKLLLSDSGFYLCAWAKGTGADTQYFGPGTRLTVL.

The chain links TRBV28 to TRBJ1-3; 7 bases match TRBD1. The CDR3 is 17 amino acids. Germline V lookup: CDR1 MDHEN, CDR2 SYDVKM. With 4 bases clipped from V and 2 bases from J, the junction kept 11 bases outside the gene matches. CDR3 in amino acids: CASSSIFRQGAGNTIYF. The DNA for the CDR3 is TGTGCCAGCAGTTCCATCTTTCGACAGGGCGCTGGAAACACCATATATTTT.

The genes are TRBV5-1 and TRBJ1-4; possible D gene TRBD1, 5 bases. The CDR3 has 14 residues. Germline values: CDR1 SGHRS, CDR2 YFSETQ. Trimming stripped 4 bases from V and 8 bases from J, with 15 bases between. This CDR3 reads CASSHDSRQEKLFF. Written as DNA, the CDR3 is TGCGCCAGCAGCCACGACAGTAGGCAGGAAAAACTGTTTTTT.

The J gene is TRBJ1-5, the V gene TRBV10-3; no definite D call. The CDR3 extends over 13 amino acids. V gave up 4 bases and J gave up 2 bases, with 6 bases separating them. Germline V gene lookup returns CDR1 ENHRY and CDR2 SYGVKD. CDR3 protein: CAISGEGNQPQHF. As DNA, the CDR3 is TGTGCCATCAGTGGAGAGGGCAATCAGCCCCAGCATTTT.

The chain joins TRBV18 to TRBJ2-7; 10 positions agree with TRBD1. The V gene's germline CDR1 is KGHSH and CDR2 LQKENI. The length of the CDR3 is 14 residues. The J segment lost 6 bases and the V segment lost 3 bases, leaving 5 bases of the junction unmatched. CDR3 sequence: CASSPGTGVSEQYF. CDR3 bases: TGTGCCAGCTCACCTGGGACAGGGGTGAGCGAGCAGTACTTC.

The genes are TRBV7-2 and TRBJ1-4, with TRBD1 as a possible D gene (5 bases). The V gene lost 5 bases and the J gene lost 6 bases, with 10 bases spanning the gap. The CDR3 extends over 13 amino acids. Germline V lookup: CDR1 SGHTA, CDR2 FQGNSA. CDR3 in DNA: TGTGCCAGCAGCCGTGACAGCTATGAAAAACTGTTTTTT. The encoded protein is CASSRDSYEKLFF.

The genes are TRBV19 and TRBJ2-1; weak D call: TRBD1 (5 bases). CDR3 length equals 14 residues. V shed 10 bases and J shed 3 bases, with 16 bases lying between them. Germline V gene lookup returns CDR1 LNHDA and CDR2 SQIVND (reference sequence). CDR3 region: CATQAGSIYNEQFF. For the CDR3, the DNA is TGTGCCACCCAAGCAGGGTCTATCTACAATGAGCAGTTCTTC. The full variable domain, rest sourced from reference TRBV19 and TRBJ2-1, is DGGITQSPKYLFRKEGQNVTLSCEQNLNHDAMYWYRQDPGQGLRLIYYSQIVNDFQKGDIAEGYSVSREKKESFPLTVTSAQKNPTAFYLCATQAGSIYNEQFFGPGTRLTVL.

V is TRBV6-1 and J is TRBJ1-2; D is unresolved. Germline-derived CDR1 and CDR2 are MNHNS and SASEGT. The V gene lost 1 base and the J gene lost 8 bases, with 11 bases spanning the gap. There are 13 residues in the CDR3. CDR3 in amino acids: CASSEVIGRGYTF. The CDR3 DNA follows: TGTGCCAGCAGTGAAGTAATAGGGAGGGGCTACACCTTC.

V and J are TRBV6-6 and TRBJ1-4, with 9 bases fitting TRBD1. The length of the CDR3 is 15 residues. The V segment lost 0 bases and the J segment 5 bases; nucleotides outside the gene matches: 1. Looked up from germline, CDR1 is MNHNY and CDR2 is SVGAGI (reference sequence). This CDR3 is CASSYSTGGNEKLFF. The CDR3 region has the DNA TGTGCCAGCAGTTACTCGACAGGGGGGAATGAAAAACTGTTTTTT.

The chain links TRBV6-4 to TRBJ2-5; TRBD1 aligns across 12 bases. CDR3 length equals 14 residues. V lost 6 bases to trimming and J lost 5 bases; unmatched junction nucleotides: 4. Germline V CDR1 and CDR2: MRHNA, SNTAGT. The CDR3 coding sequence is TGTGCCAGCAGCGGGACAGGGGGCGAGGAGACCCAGTACTTC. Its translation is CASSGTGGEETQYF.

The chain uses TRBV5-1 and TRBJ1-3, with D perhaps matching TRBD1 (5 bases). From germline, CDR1 is SGHRS and CDR2 YFSETQ. This CDR3 is 17 amino acids long. V dropped 0 bases and J dropped 4 bases, with 17 bases sitting between them. The CDR3 region is CASSLAGPGKSGNTIYF. In nucleotides, the CDR3 is TGCGCCAGCAGCTTGGCCGGGCCAGGGAAATCGGGAAACACCATATATTTT.

The V call is TRBV4-1, the J call TRBJ2-7; D is possibly TRBD2 (6 bases). The CDR3 is 16 amino acids. V lost 4 bases, J lost 7 bases, and 23 bases lay in between. Per the germline V gene, CDR1 is MGHRA and CDR2 is YSYEKL. In nucleotides, the CDR3 is TGCGCCAGCAGCCCAAACCCCCGTAGCGGAGAGAGGGAGCAGTACTTC. The encoded protein is CASSPNPRSGEREQYF.

The genes are TRBV7-4 and TRBJ2-3, with 12 bases identical to TRBD2. The length of the CDR3 is 18 residues. Per germline, CDR1 SGHVT and CDR2 SQSDAQ. J was trimmed by 4 bases and V by 3 bases; bases with no gene match: 11. The CDR3 nucleotides read TGTGCCAGCAGCTTGCAAAGACTAGCGGGAGCAAGGCCAGATACGCAGTATTTT. This sequence encodes CASSLQRLAGARPDTQYF.

This clone was detected a few times. The CDR3 DNA reads TGTGCCAGCAGCCGAGGGACAGGGGGTACCTTCTATGGCTACACCTTC. As protein: CASSRGTGGTFYGYTF. This chain uses TRBV3-1 (or the pseudogene TRBV3-2) with TRBJ1-2, with 11 bases fitting TRBD1. The junction had 8 bases not matched to a gene; V was cut back by 4 bases and J by 4 bases. The CDR3 runs 16 residues. Germline values: CDR1 LGHDT, CDR2 YNNKEL (reference sequence).